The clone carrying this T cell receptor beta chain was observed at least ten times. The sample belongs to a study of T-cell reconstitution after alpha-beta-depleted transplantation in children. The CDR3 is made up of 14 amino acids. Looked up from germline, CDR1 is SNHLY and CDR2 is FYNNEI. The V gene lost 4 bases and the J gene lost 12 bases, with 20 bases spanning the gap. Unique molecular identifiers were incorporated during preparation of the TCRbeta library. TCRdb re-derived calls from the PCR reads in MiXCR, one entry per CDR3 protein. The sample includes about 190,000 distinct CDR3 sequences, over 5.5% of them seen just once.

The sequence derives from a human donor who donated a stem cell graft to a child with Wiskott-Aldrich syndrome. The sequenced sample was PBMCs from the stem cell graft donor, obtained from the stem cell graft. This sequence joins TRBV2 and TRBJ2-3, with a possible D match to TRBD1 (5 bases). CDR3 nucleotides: TGTGCCAGCAGTGGACCACAGGCCAGCCCCAGTCAGTATTTT. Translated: CASSGPQASPSQYF. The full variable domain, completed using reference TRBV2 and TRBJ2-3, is EPEVTQTPSHQVTQMGQEVILRCVPISNHLYFYWYRQILGQKVEFLVSFYNNEISEKSEIFDDQFSVERPDGSNFTLKIRSTKLEDSAMYFCASSGPQASPSQYFGPGTRLTVL.